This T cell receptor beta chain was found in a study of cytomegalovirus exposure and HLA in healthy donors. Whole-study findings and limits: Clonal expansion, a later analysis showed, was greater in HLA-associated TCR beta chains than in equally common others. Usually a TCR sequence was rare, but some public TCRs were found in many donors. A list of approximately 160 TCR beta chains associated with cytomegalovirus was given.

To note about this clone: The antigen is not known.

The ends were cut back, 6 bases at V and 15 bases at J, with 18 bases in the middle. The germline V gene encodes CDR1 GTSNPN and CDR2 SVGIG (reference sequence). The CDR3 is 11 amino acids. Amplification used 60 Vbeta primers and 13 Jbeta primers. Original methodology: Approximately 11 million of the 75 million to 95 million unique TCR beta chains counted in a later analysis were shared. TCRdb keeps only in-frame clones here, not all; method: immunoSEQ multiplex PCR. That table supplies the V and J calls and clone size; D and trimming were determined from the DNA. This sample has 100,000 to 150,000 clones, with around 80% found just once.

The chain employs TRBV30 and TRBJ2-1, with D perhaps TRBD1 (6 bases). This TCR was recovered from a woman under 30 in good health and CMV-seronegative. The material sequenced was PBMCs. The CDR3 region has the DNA TGTGCCTGCCTGAACAGGGATATTCCGTTCTTC. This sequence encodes CACLNRDIPFF.